This T cell receptor (beta chain) was captured by sequencing in a study of blood T cell repertoires in COVID-19. Study information: The cDNA or gDNA used as material had been derived from T cells, B-cell-depleted T cells, or PBMCs.

Data came from immunoSEQ multiplex PCR; TCRdb stores just in-frame clones and leaves some out. The data hold approximately 150,000 clones, with 87% observed a single time. The length of the CDR3 is 14 residues. Germline trimming cut 4 bases from V and 5 bases from J; bases unmatched to any gene: 8. The germline V gene has CDR1 MGHRA and CDR2 YSYEKL. The receptor comes from a woman aged 50 to 65 with acute or convalescent COVID-19. V and J are TRBV4-1 and TRBJ2-7; 7 bases fit TRBD1. The sequenced sample was peripheral blood. The CDR3 loop reads CASSLRQGSHEQYF. In DNA, the CDR3 is TGCGCCAGCAGCCTACGACAGGGTTCCCACGAGCAGTACTTC.